Below are 6 T cell receptor beta chains sequenced from a single sample in a study of shared clonotypes between healthy human individuals. CD8 cells regarded as naive lacked CD45RO, were positively chosen for CCR7, and omitted terminally differentiated effector memory CD45RA+ cells. Some clones are missing from TCRdb's copy, which holds only in-frame ones; the method was immunoSEQ multiplex PCR. Counted here are roughly 2,000,000 clones, roughly 95% occurring once; the ten biggest clones make up about 1.6%. Sequencing was performed on naive CD8+ T cells from PBMCs. The receptor source for this set is a man aged 18 to 35 in good health. Some clones in this sample may be carry-over from other donors' samples.

This clone came up once. The chain recombines TRBV19 with TRBJ1-1; D gene ambiguous. V was pared by 3 bases and J by 3 bases, with 14 bases between. Germline V gene lookup returns CDR1 LNHDA and CDR2 SQIVND (reference sequence). The CDR3 is 15 amino acids. The CDR3 is CASSISPSVHTEAFF. CDR3 nucleotides: TGTGCCAGTAGTATCTCCCCCTCTGTCCACACTGAAGCTTTCTTT.

The V gene is TRBV19, the J gene TRBJ1-5, with TRBD1 identical over 7 bases. V trimming: 5 bases; J trimming: 7 bases; junction bases outside the gene matches: 8. From germline, CDR1 is LNHDA and CDR2 SQIVND (reference sequence). The CDR3 spans 14 residues. DNA of the CDR3: TGTGCCAGTAGTCTAATACAGGGGCAACAGCCCCAGCATTTT. Translated: CASSLIQGQQPQHF.

This chain links TRBV19 with TRBJ2-7; maybe TRBD2 (5 bases). Germline lookup yields CDR1 LNHDA and CDR2 SQIVND (reference sequence). The CDR3 extends over 13 amino acids. Trimming took 3 bases from V and 6 from J, leaving 12 bases between them. CDR3 nucleotide sequence: TGTGCCAGTAGTATTAGCGTCCGCATCGAGCAGTACTTC. Translating gives CASSISVRIEQYF.

This clone was seen more than once but under ten times. The chain carries TRBV9 and TRBJ1-1; 10 bases align to TRBD1. The J segment lost 7 bases and the V segment lost 4 bases, leaving 10 bases of the junction unmatched. Germline assignment: CDR1 SGDLS and CDR2 YYNGEE. The CDR3 has 15 residues. The CDR3 sequence: CASSLRQGADGEAFF. The CDR3 nucleotides are TGTGCCAGCAGCTTAAGACAGGGGGCAGACGGTGAAGCTTTCTTT.

This sequence joins TRBV19 and TRBJ2-1, with D perhaps TRBD1 or TRBD2 (5 bases each). The CDR3 sequence is 14 residues long. Between the trimmed V and J ends, which lost 8 bases and 1 base, there was a span of 12 bases. Per the germline V gene, CDR1 is LNHDA and CDR2 is SQIVND (reference sequence). This chain's CDR3 is CASAWGSSYNEQFF. The CDR3 coding sequence is TGTGCCAGTGCTTGGGGGAGTTCCTACAATGAGCAGTTCTTC.

The chain couples TRBV7-6 to TRBJ2-1; 8 bases align to TRBD2. The V segment lost 5 bases and the J segment 2 bases; nucleotides outside the gene matches: 5. This CDR3 region has 15 residues. Per the germline V gene, CDR1 is SGHVS and CDR2 is FNYEAQ. CDR3: CASSQLAETYNEQFF. CDR3 DNA sequence: TGTGCCAGCAGCCAACTAGCGGAGACCTACAATGAGCAGTTCTTC. Using reference TRBV7-6 and TRBJ2-1 for the parts outside the CDR3, the full variable domain is GAGVSQSPRYKVTKRGQDVALRCDPISGHVSLYWYRQALGQGPEFLTYFNYEAQQDKSGLPNDRFSAERPEGSISTLTIQRTEQRDSAMYRCASSQLAETYNEQFFGPGTRLTVL.